This entry lists 7 T cell receptor beta chains sequenced from one sample in a study of blood T cell repertoires in COVID-19. Assay used: immunoSEQ multiplex PCR; TCRdb lists only in-frame clones, some missing. The sample includes fewer than 350,000 clones, just over 85% of them seen just once. The sample consisted of PBMCs or T cells enriched from blood (not recorded which). The source of these receptors is a middle-aged woman with acute COVID-19.

The chain combines TRBV20-1 with TRBJ1-2, with D perhaps TRBD1 (5 bases). V lost 8 bases and J lost 7, with 14 bases in between. Germline loops: CDR1 DFQATT, CDR2 SNEGSKA (reference sequence). The CDR3 consists of 11 residues. CDR3 sequence: CSTSGSGGYTF. The DNA for the CDR3 is TGCAGTACGTCAGGGTCGGGTGGCTACACCTTC.

This clone was seen a single time. CDR3 sequence reads: CASNEGRGGSDTQYF. The CDR3, as DNA: TGTGCCAGCAATGAGGGGCGGGGAGGATCAGATACGCAGTATTTT. This chain uses TRBV9 with TRBJ2-3; D possibly corresponds to TRBD2 (6 bases). This CDR3 spans 15 amino acids. V lost 6 bases to trimming and J lost 4 bases, with 18 bases between them. CDR1 is SGDLS, CDR2 YYNGEE, per germline.

The chain links TRBV20-1 to TRBJ1-5; TRBD1 agrees at 10 bases. Germline-derived CDR1 and CDR2 are DFQATT and SNEGSKA (reference sequence). The CDR3 is made up of 14 amino acids. V lost 3 bases to trimming and J lost 5 bases; unmatched junction nucleotides: 4. CDR3 loop: CSASGTGEHQPQHF. The DNA for the CDR3 is TGCAGTGCTAGTGGGACAGGGGAACATCAGCCCCAGCATTTT.

The J gene is TRBJ1-6, the V gene TRBV7-9, with 9 bases lining up with TRBD1. V lost 5 bases, J lost 10 bases, and 6 bases stayed unmatched. CDR3 length: 14 amino acids. Germline V gene sequence: CDR1 SEHNR, CDR2 FQNEAQ (reference sequence). DNA for the CDR3: TGTGCCAGCAGCCTGGACAGGGGAAGCTCACCCCTCCACTTT. It is translated as CASSLDRGSSPLHF.

The V gene is TRBV9, the J gene TRBJ1-1; 9 bases are a match to TRBD1. The ends lost 0 bases at V and 5 bases at J; junction bases unmatched: 8. The germline V gene has CDR1 SGDLS and CDR2 YYNGEE. The CDR3 is made up of 16 amino acids. The CDR3 region is CASSVGSTGGATEAFF. CDR3 DNA sequence: TGTGCCAGCAGCGTAGGAAGTACAGGGGGCGCAACTGAAGCTTTCTTT. Based on the CDR3 plus reference TRBV9 and TRBJ1-1, the full variable domain is DSGVTQTPKHLITATGQRVTLRCSPRSGDLSVYWYQQSLDQGLQFLIQYYNGEERAKGNILERFSAQQFPDLHSELNLSSLELGDSALYFCASSVGSTGGATEAFFGQGTRLTVV.

V usage is TRBV23-1 and J usage is TRBJ2-1; TRBD1 is a possible D gene (5 bases). TRBV23-1 is known as an ORF, though its function is uncertain. Trimming left V 4 bases short and J 6 bases short, with 16 bases between. The CDR3 contains 15 residues. CDR3 DNA sequence: TGCGCCAGCAGTCCTGCAATGGGCCAGGGCAATGAGCAGTTCTTC. This codes for CASSPAMGQGNEQFF.

The gene calls are TRBV2 and TRBJ2-7; no clear D gene. V dropped 4 bases and J dropped 1 base, with 11 bases sitting between them. The CDR3 totals 14 residues. Germline V gene sequence: CDR1 SNHLY, CDR2 FYNNEI. CDR3 amino acids: CASSATGSSYEQYF. CDR3 DNA sequence: TGTGCCAGCAGTGCCACCGGGTCTTCCTACGAGCAGTACTTC.